Below are 20 T cell receptor beta chains sequenced from a single sample in a study of blood T cell repertoires in COVID-19 (dated by TCRdb to 2020 to 2022). Receptor libraries were prepared by the immunoSEQ multiplex PCR assay. Not all clones reach the TCRdb copy of this immuneACCESS table, which keeps in-frame sequences only. Checked studies attribute under half of the gap to unresolved V genes and leave the rest unexplained. For this sample there are 450,000 or so clones; approximately 90% appear just once. 0.7% to 0.85% of the sample lies in the top ten. The source material was peripheral blood. These receptors were taken from a man younger than 35 with COVID-19, enrolled during active disease.

This chain uses TRBV12-3 or TRBV12-4 with TRBJ2-7, with D possibly being TRBD2 (7 bases). Trimming removed 6 bases at V and 7 bases at J, with 16 bases between. This CDR3 comprises 13 residues. The CDR3 sequence: CASSPEGGGEQYF. As DNA, the CDR3 is TGTGCCAGCAGCCCCGAAGGGGGGGGAGAGCAGTACTTC.

A note on this clone: This sample includes further DNA sequences coding for the same CDR3. The gene calls are TRBV2 and TRBJ1-1; D unclear. Germline CDR1 is SNHLY and CDR2 is FYNNEI. V was cut by 3 bases and J by 7 bases, with 9 bases left in between. The CDR3 has 12 amino acids. The CDR3 sequence: CASSEDRGEAFF. CDR3 nucleotide sequence: TGTGCCAGCAGTGAGGACCGGGGTGAAGCTTTCTTT. The variable domain in full, with the rest retrieved from reference TRBV2 and TRBJ1-1, is EPEVTQTPSHQVTQMGQEVILRCVPISNHLYFYWYRQILGQKVEFLVSFYNNEISEKSEIFDDQFSVERPDGSNFTLKIRSTKLEDSAMYFCASSEDRGEAFFGQGTRLTVV.

The genes are TRBV5-6 and TRBJ2-1, with TRBD2 identical over 16 bases. J gave up 9 bases and V 0 bases, and 9 bases lay outside the gene matches. The CDR3 sequence is 18 residues long. CDR1 SGHDT and CDR2 YYEEEE come from the germline V gene. The CDR3 loop is CASSLVSGLAGGQVEQFF. The CDR3, as DNA: TGTGCCAGCAGCTTGGTTTCGGGACTAGCGGGAGGGCAGGTTGAGCAGTTCTTC.

J is TRBJ1-5 and V is TRBV19; D is unclear. V dropped 4 bases and J dropped 4 bases, with 8 bases sitting between them. CDR3 length: 13 residues. Germline V gene lookup returns CDR1 LNHDA and CDR2 SQIVND (reference sequence). The CDR3 loop reads CASSTHGNQPQHF. The CDR3 DNA sequence: TGTGCCAGTAGTACTCACGGGAATCAGCCCCAGCATTTT.

V usage is TRBV5-1 and J usage is TRBJ2-3, with TRBD1 matching over 12 bases. Germline CDR1 is SGHRS and CDR2 is YFSETQ. Trimming cost V 4 bases and J 6 bases; bases outside gene matches: 3. The CDR3 totals 14 residues. CDR3 coding DNA: TGCGCCAGCAGCGCCGGGACAGGGGGCGATACGCAGTATTTT. Amino acids: CASSAGTGGDTQYF.

CDR3 region: CASSYHPVGAREEKLFF. The DNA of the CDR3 is TGTGCCAGCAGTTACCACCCGGTTGGGGCCAGGGAAGAAAAACTGTTTTTT. V is TRBV6-2 or TRBV6-3 and J is TRBJ1-4, with D perhaps matching TRBD1 (5 bases). Germline V CDR1 and CDR2: MNHEY, SVGEGT. CDR3 length equals 17 residues. The ends were cut back, 2 bases at V and 8 bases at J, with 21 bases in the middle.

The rearrangement links TRBV7-3 to TRBJ2-2; D is undetermined. The V gene's germline CDR1 is SGHTA and CDR2 FQGTGA. The CDR3 is made up of 14 amino acids. V lost 5 bases and J lost 2, with 9 bases in between. CDR3 sequence reads: CASSIAANTGELFF. For the CDR3, the DNA is TGTGCCAGCAGCATTGCGGCCAACACCGGGGAGCTGTTTTTT.

V usage is TRBV24-1 and J usage is TRBJ2-3; the match to TRBD1 covers 9 bases. Trimming at V came to 5 bases and at J to 5 bases, leaving 10 bases not matched to a gene. In germline, CDR1 is KGHDR, CDR2 SFDVKD. CDR3 size: 16 residues. CDR3 sequence reads: CATSASTGGYGDTQYF. In DNA form, the CDR3 reads TGTGCCACCAGTGCCTCGACAGGGGGTTACGGAGATACGCAGTATTTT.

The chain has TRBV4-1 and TRBJ1-5; TRBD1 agrees at 7 bases. The ends lost 1 base at V and 2 bases at J; junction bases unmatched: 5. This CDR3 comprises 16 residues. Germline V lookup: CDR1 MGHRA, CDR2 YSYEKL. DNA of the CDR3: TGCGCCAGCAGCCAAGTTGGCGGACAGGGCAATCAGCCCCAGCATTTT. Translated: CASSQVGGQGNQPQHF.

This chain joins TRBV24-1 and TRBJ2-1; no firm D call. The CDR3 totals 12 residues. V was pared by 9 bases and J by 0 bases, with 5 bases between. The germline gives CDR1 KGHDR, CDR2 SFDVKD. The DNA for the CDR3 is TGTGCCACCTCAGGCTCCTACAATGAGCAGTTCTTC. It encodes CATSGSYNEQFF.

The genes are TRBV28 and TRBJ1-4; D not resolved. V lost 4 bases, J lost 8 bases, and 8 bases lay in between. This CDR3 spans 12 amino acids. Germline-derived CDR1 and CDR2 are MDHEN and SYDVKM. The CDR3 nucleotides read TGTGCCAGCAGTTGGAGGAGGGAAAAACTGTTTTTT. It codes for CASSWRREKLFF. The full variable domain, in which reference TRBV28 and TRBJ1-4 provide the parts outside the CDR3, is DVKVTQSSRYLVKRTGEKVFLECVQDMDHENMFWYRQDPGLGLRLIYFSYDVKMKEKGDIPEGYSVSREKKERFSLILESASTNQTSMYLCASSWRREKLFFGSGTQLSVL.

The chain combines TRBV11-2 with TRBJ2-2; 11 bases align to TRBD2. V lost 5 bases, J lost 6 bases, and 8 bases stayed unmatched. The CDR3 runs to 16 residues. In germline, CDR1 is SGHAT, CDR2 FQNNGV. The CDR3 region is CASSRSGGDRAGELFF. Written as DNA, the CDR3 is TGTGCCAGCAGCCGTAGCGGGGGGGACAGGGCCGGGGAGCTGTTTTTT.

V gene TRBV13 combines with J gene TRBJ2-1; 11 bases match TRBD2. This CDR3 comprises 20 residues. The V and J ends lost 8 bases and 5 bases, in that order; junction bases with no gene match: 23. Germline CDR1 is PRHDT and CDR2 is FYEKMQ (reference sequence). The CDR3 DNA is TGTGCCAGCCCGCGACCCCAGACTAGCGGGGAGGTAGTTTCCAACAATGAGCAGTTCTTC. This gives the protein CASPRPQTSGEVVSNNEQFF. Drawing the rest from reference TRBV13 and TRBJ2-1, the complete variable domain is AAGVIQSPRHLIKEKRETATLKCYPIPRHDTVYWYQQGPGQDPQFLISFYEKMQSDKGSIPDRFSAQQFSDYHSELNMSSLELGDSALYFCASPRPQTSGEVVSNNEQFFGPGTRLTVL.

The chain is built from TRBV6-5 and TRBJ2-5; possibly TRBD1 for D (6 bases). The CDR3 runs to 12 residues. Germline V lookup: CDR1 MNHEY, CDR2 SVGAGI. Trimming took off 9 bases at V and 4 bases at J, with 12 bases between the two ends. CDR3: CASSLRGETQYF. The DNA for the CDR3 is TGTGCCAGTTCTCTCAGGGGAGAGACCCAGTACTTC.

CDR3 residues: CASSLDSMYNEQFF. The CDR3 DNA is TGTGCCAGCAGCTTGGACAGCATGTACAATGAGCAGTTCTTC. V gene TRBV5-5 combines with J gene TRBJ2-1, with D unresolved. V was clipped by 0 bases and J by 4 bases, with 8 bases between them. The germline V gene has CDR1 SGHKS and CDR2 YYEKEE (reference sequence). The CDR3 is 14 residues long.

The rearrangement uses TRBV12-3 or TRBV12-4 and TRBJ2-5, with D unresolved. The CDR3 is made up of 13 amino acids. V was trimmed by 1 base and J by 9 bases, leaving 12 bases between them. The CDR3 here is CASSLGQAVSQYF. CDR3 sequence (DNA): TGTGCCAGCAGTTTAGGGCAGGCCGTGTCCCAGTACTTC.

The chain uses TRBV5-8 and TRBJ2-7; 8 bases map to TRBD2. V dropped 0 bases and J dropped 5; count of bases not matched to a gene: 16. Looked up from germline, CDR1 is SGHTS and CDR2 is YDEGEE. The CDR3 is made up of 18 amino acids. The CDR3 spells CASSLDDRHREGRDEQYF. CDR3 nucleotides: TGTGCCAGCAGCTTGGACGACAGGCATCGGGAGGGCCGGGACGAGCAGTACTTC.

The gene calls are TRBV2 and TRBJ2-5; 9 positions match TRBD1. J gave up 5 bases and V 4 bases, and 5 bases lay outside the gene matches. In germline, CDR1 is SNHLY, CDR2 FYNNEI. The CDR3 loop spans 14 amino acids. CDR3 sequence: CASSAGTGFETQYF. CDR3 coding DNA: TGTGCCAGCAGTGCCGGGACAGGGTTCGAGACCCAGTACTTC.

The chain has TRBV28 and TRBJ2-1; 9 nucleotides match TRBD2. CDR1 is MDHEN, CDR2 SYDVKM, per germline. The J segment lost 3 bases and the V segment lost 8 bases, leaving 5 bases of the junction unmatched. The CDR3 is 14 amino acids. The CDR3 DNA reads TGTGCCAGCTGTATTAGCGGGAGCTACAATGAGCAGTTCTTC. This translates into CASCISGSYNEQFF.

The rearrangement links TRBV6-5 to TRBJ1-6; the match to TRBD1 covers 7 bases. V lost 7 bases, J lost 5 bases, and 2 bases stayed unmatched. Germline V gene data show CDR1 as MNHEY and CDR2 as SVGAGI. CDR3 length equals 13 residues. CDR3 sequence: CASKDRNNSPLHF. The CDR3 coding sequence is TGTGCCAGCAAGGACAGGAATAATTCACCCCTCCACTTT.